The 14 T cell receptor beta chains presented below share a single source sample, sequenced in a study of blood T cell repertoires in COVID-19. The assay was immunoSEQ multiplex PCR, and TCRdb's table has in-frame clones only and misses some. The table records 170,000 or so clones, 80% to 90% of them present only once. Sequencing input: peripheral blood. These TCRs come from a man younger than 35 who had recovered from COVID-19.

The chain recombines TRBV2 with TRBJ2-7, with D uncertain. There are 11 residues in the CDR3. From germline, CDR1 is SNHLY and CDR2 FYNNEI. Trimming took 8 bases from V and 2 from J, leaving 7 bases between them. CDR3 loop: CASASTYEQYF. DNA for the CDR3: TGTGCCAGCGCCAGTACCTACGAGCAGTACTTC.

The V and J genes are TRBV19 and TRBJ2-1; 9 nucleotides line up with TRBD1. The CDR3 is 15 amino acids. The V and J ends lost 8 bases and 8 bases, in that order; junction bases with no gene match: 13. Germline-derived CDR1 and CDR2 are LNHDA and SQIVND (reference sequence). The CDR3 DNA follows: TGTGCCAGTGGCACTTTCGGGGGACAGGGATATGAGCAGTTCTTC. Its translation: CASGTFGGQGYEQFF.

This chain connects TRBV9 to TRBJ2-6, with 7 bases lining up with TRBD1. Germline CDR1 SGDLS, CDR2 YYNGEE. The length of the CDR3 is 14 residues. V shed 4 bases and J 9 bases; nucleotides not matched to a gene: 7. Here the CDR3 DNA reads TGTGCCAGCAGCACCACAGGGGTTGGCAACGTCCTGACTTTC. Amino acid sequence: CASSTTGVGNVLTF.

The chain employs TRBV7-2 and TRBJ2-5; D is perhaps TRBD2 (6 bases). Germline CDR1 is SGHTA and CDR2 is FQGNSA. Trimming pared 8 bases from V and 9 bases from J, leaving 19 bases between. CDR3 size: 13 residues. The CDR3: CASSRDLGSSQYF. The CDR3 DNA is TGTGCCAGCTCCCGGGACTTAGGGTCCTCCCAGTACTTC.

The rearrangement links TRBV27 to TRBJ2-2; 11 bases fit TRBD2. The CDR3 totals 15 residues. CDR1 and CDR2 (germline): MNHEY, SMNVEV (reference sequence). V lost 3 bases, J lost 7 bases, and 4 bases stayed unmatched. DNA for the CDR3: TGTGCCAGCAGTTTCCTAGCGGGAGGTGGCGGGGAGCTGTTTTTT. This codes for CASSFLAGGGGELFF.

The chain joins TRBV13 to TRBJ2-4, with TRBD2 matching over 7 bases. CDR3 size: 14 residues. V lost 2 bases to trimming and J lost 8 bases; unmatched junction nucleotides: 6. Germline lookup yields CDR1 PRHDT and CDR2 FYEKMQ (reference sequence). The CDR3 here is CASSLLQGGDIQYF. Here the CDR3 DNA reads TGTGCCAGCAGCTTATTGCAGGGAGGGGACATTCAGTACTTC.

The rearrangement links TRBV15 to TRBJ2-1; possible D gene TRBD1, 6 bases. CDR1 and CDR2 (germline): LNHNV, YYDKDF (reference sequence). CDR3 length equals 16 residues. The germline V and J ends were trimmed by 0 bases and 3 bases, with 12 bases remaining between them. The CDR3 sequence: CATSRERDTLYNEQFF. The CDR3 DNA follows: TGTGCCACCAGCAGAGAACGGGACACCCTCTACAATGAGCAGTTCTTC. Drawing the rest from reference TRBV15 and TRBJ2-1, the complete variable domain is DAMVIQNPRYQVTQFGKPVTLSCSQTLNHNVMYWYQQKSSQAPKLLFHYYDKDFNNEADTPDNFQSRRPNTSFCFLDIRSPGLGDTAMYLCATSRERDTLYNEQFFGPGTRLTVL.

This chain links TRBV30 with TRBJ2-7; 8 bases are a match to TRBD1. The germline gives CDR1 GTSNPN, CDR2 SVGIG (reference sequence). With V trimmed by 5 bases and J by 0 bases, 6 bases remained unmatched. The CDR3 is made up of 14 amino acids. The CDR3 region has the DNA TGTGCCTGGGGGACAGGCGTAAGCTCCTACGAGCAGTACTTC. It specifies CAWGTGVSSYEQYF.

The rearrangement joins TRBV10-3 to TRBJ1-5; D is uncertain. CDR1 and CDR2 from the germline V gene are ENHRY and SYGVKD. The CDR3 extends over 14 amino acids. Trimming stripped 5 bases from V and 1 base from J, with 9 bases between. The CDR3 DNA reads as TGTGCCATCAGTCGCGAGCGGAGCAATCAGCCCCAGCATTTT. Protein: CAISRERSNQPQHF.

This clone has a single count. The chain carries TRBV13 and TRBJ2-3, with D uncertain. V shed 3 bases and J shed 4 bases, with 8 bases lying between them. Germline V lookup: CDR1 PRHDT, CDR2 FYEKMQ (reference sequence). The CDR3 runs to 13 residues. The CDR3 DNA follows: TGTGCCAGCAGCTTTCAGGTCTCAGATACGCAGTATTTT. This encodes CASSFQVSDTQYF.

The chain joins TRBV29-1 to TRBJ2-3, with 9 bases lining up with TRBD2. CDR1 and CDR2 (germline): SQVTM, ANQGSEA. Unmatched junction bases numbered 8, after V lost 8 bases and J lost 2 bases. The CDR3 length is 14 residues. DNA for the CDR3: TGCAGCTTAAGGGGCGGGGGGGTCACAGATACGCAGTATTTT. It codes for CSLRGGGVTDTQYF.

This clone was seen a single time. The CDR3 loop is CASSVGTSNTGELFF. The CDR3 region has the DNA TGCGCCAGCAGCGTTGGGACTTCGAACACCGGGGAGCTGTTTTTT. The V and J genes are TRBV5-1 and TRBJ2-2, with a weak D call TRBD2 (6 bases). The CDR3 spans 15 residues. V lost 4 bases, J lost 0 bases, and 10 bases lay in between. Germline loops: CDR1 SGHRS, CDR2 YFSETQ.

The chain couples TRBV2 to TRBJ2-3, with 7 bases that match TRBD2. This CDR3 contains 15 residues. V lost 4 bases, J lost 6 bases, and 10 bases stayed unmatched. The germline gives CDR1 SNHLY, CDR2 FYNNEI. CDR3 coding DNA: TGTGCCAGCAGTGTACAACGACTAGCCGGGGATACGCAGTATTTT. It encodes CASSVQRLAGDTQYF.

The V and J genes are TRBV9 and TRBJ1-1; TRBD1 agrees at 8 bases. Germline V CDR1 and CDR2: SGDLS, YYNGEE. V trimming: 2 bases; J trimming: 6 bases; junction bases outside the gene matches: 6. This CDR3 contains 14 residues. The CDR3 loop reads CASSVLGQGAEAFF. CDR3 nucleotides: TGTGCCAGCAGCGTTTTAGGACAGGGCGCTGAAGCTTTCTTT.